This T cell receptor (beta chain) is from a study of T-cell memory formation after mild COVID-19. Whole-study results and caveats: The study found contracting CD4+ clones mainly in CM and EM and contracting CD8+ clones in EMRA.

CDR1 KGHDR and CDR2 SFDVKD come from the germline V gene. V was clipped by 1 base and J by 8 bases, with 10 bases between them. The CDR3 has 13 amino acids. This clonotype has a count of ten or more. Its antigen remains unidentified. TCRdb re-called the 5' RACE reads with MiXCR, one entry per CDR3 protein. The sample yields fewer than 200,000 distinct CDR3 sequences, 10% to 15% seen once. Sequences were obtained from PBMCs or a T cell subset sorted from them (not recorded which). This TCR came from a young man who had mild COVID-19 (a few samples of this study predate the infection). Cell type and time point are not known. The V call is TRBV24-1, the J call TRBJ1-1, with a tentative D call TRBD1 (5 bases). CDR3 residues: CATSDFGGIEAFF. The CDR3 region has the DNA TGTGCCACCAGTGATTTCGGGGGTATCGAAGCTTTCTTT.